The clone carrying this T cell receptor (beta chain) was counted only a few times. The antigen is not known. The TCR beta library used iRepertoire HTBI primers with Arm-PCR amplification of CDR3. TCRdb used MiXCR to reprocess the multiplex PCR reads, holding one entry per CDR3 protein. The repertoire holds about 470,000 distinct CDR3 sequences, with 20% as singletons. The record originates from a study of regulatory T cells in long-lasting Graves disease. General study findings and limits: Patients with persistent disease showed a bias toward TRBV28, TRBJ1-2 and TRBJ2-5. Accuracy could have been hurt by small sample size.

Germline CDR1 is DFQATT and CDR2 is SNEGSKA (reference sequence). V lost 0 bases, J lost 5 bases, and 16 bases lay in between. The CDR3 has 15 residues. Noted time point: persistent/refractory GD, antithyroid drugs over 5 years with positive TRAb. Making the TCR library involved RNA that had been extracted from PBMCs. EDTA tubes collected roughly 10 milliliters of peripheral blood. The source material was peripheral blood mononuclear cells (PBMCs), sampled when the disease was refractory, from a patient treated with antithyroid drugs. J is TRBJ1-1 and V is TRBV20-1; D perhaps matches TRBD1 (6 bases). The clonotype comes from a female donor with Graves disease. The DNA of the CDR3 is TGCAGTGCTAGAGATGTCGACAGGTCGTTTACTGAAGCTTTCTTT. Protein product: CSARDVDRSFTEAFF.